This TCR beta chain derives from a study of CD8+ T cells in alopecia areata. Looking at the study overall: Severity among treated patients was scored by the percentage of scalp area affected. Study-wide results and caveats: Scalp and blood samples kept many expanded lesional clones throughout tofacitinib. Baseline CD8+ expansion's link to response remains uncertain, as there was one nonresponder.

Treatment meaning: oral pan-JAK inhibitor, 5-10 mg twice daily. RNA, once extracted, was reverse transcribed into cDNA for use as the sequencing template. The assay was immunoSEQ multiplex PCR, and TCRdb's table has in-frame clones only and misses some. The table has about 210,000 clones, over 60% seen once; the top ten hold roughly 4.2%. With respect to this clone: The antigen remains undetermined.

The CDR3 totals 13 residues. Deletions cut 0 bases from V and 7 bases from J, with 8 bases between. In germline, CDR1 is SGHRS, CDR2 YFSETQ. Here the sequenced sample was CD4+ T cells sorted from blood, taken at week 4, from a patient treated with tofacitinib. V gene TRBV5-1 combines with J gene TRBJ2-1; D is perhaps TRBD2 (5 bases). The receptor's source is a human donor with alopecia areata. CDR3 in DNA: TGCGCCAGCAGCTTGGCCACGGGGAATGAGCAGTTCTTC. This codes for CASSLATGNEQFF.